Below, one T cell receptor beta chain is given with its context. What it binds is not known. The PCR had 60 Vbeta and 13 Jbeta primers. Libraries were prepared by immunoSEQ multiplex PCR; TCRdb keeps only in-frame clonotypes and omits some of them. The specimen's table records over 100,000 clones. This sample was taken from a study of cytomegalovirus exposure and HLA in healthy donors. Study conclusions and caveats: More clonal expansion characterized HLA-associated TCR beta chains than equally common others in a later analysis. In a later analysis, HLA-C alleles had the fewest associated TCRs, DRB1 alleles the most.

In germline, CDR1 is SGHRS, CDR2 YFSETQ. There are 17 residues in the CDR3. The junction had 11 bases not matched to a gene; V was cut back by 0 bases and J by 7 bases. The receptor's source is a man aged 40-55 years in good health and CMV-seropositive. This chain links TRBV5-1 with TRBJ2-3, with 10 bases matching TRBD2. The material sequenced was PBMCs. CDR3 DNA sequence: TGCGCCAGCAGCTTGGCCGGGCTAGCGGGAGAGGGGAATACGCAGTATTTT. Translation gives CASSLAGLAGEGNTQYF.